The present entry profiles one T cell receptor (beta chain) with its context. There is no known antigen for this receptor. No base quality information exists; no much larger clone differs at one position. The library was produced with the immunoSEQ multiplex PCR assay. The published analysis was carried out like this. A statistical classification framework was built to diagnose cytomegalovirus status from the catalog of TCR beta chain sequences. This immuneACCESS table, as held by TCRdb, lists in-frame sequences with V and J called but not all clones. Of the missing ones, under half trace to an unresolved V gene in checked studies; the others have no known cause. That table supplies the V and J calls and clone size; D and trimming were determined from the DNA. This sample comprises approximately 160,000 clones, nearly 90% of them detected only once. About 9.3% of the sample goes to the ten largest clones.

The entry originates in a study of cytomegalovirus exposure and HLA in healthy donors (dated by TCRdb to the late 2010s). Concerning the study at large: A later analysis indicated that the 130 or so validation repertoires were generated on the platform also employed for the 700 or so repertoires of the first cohort. The study aimed to test whether signatures of past pathogen exposure could be identified by cataloging public T cell receptors. In addition to the first cohort of hundreds of subjects, a separate validation cohort of 120 different subjects was used. The study combined high-throughput TCR immunosequencing, statistical association of individual TCRs with disease status, and machine learning to predict cytomegalovirus infection status.

In the germline V gene, CDR1 corresponds to ENHRY and CDR2 to SYGVKD. From the cysteine through the phenylalanine, the CDR3 covers 16 amino acids. Only CDR3 DNA is held: 48 bases, read in frame from base 1. Here V drops 0 bases and J drops 5 bases, and the junction holds 5 bases not matched to any gene. The paper's findings and limits, for the study overall: Three of the identified cytomegalovirus-associated TCR beta chains were confirmed in vitro to be specific for cytomegalovirus antigens. The study gave a list of under 200 TCR beta chains associated with cytomegalovirus. While some public TCRs were present in many individuals, most TCR sequences turned up only very rarely across donors. A later analysis found that TCRs clustered in the first cohort also tended to co-occur in the 120 validation repertoires, with more than 90% of cluster scores above 0. A later analysis lacked HLA typing for the validation cohort, so it scored co-occurrence in that cohort across all 120 repertoires. The authors suggested that the approach could potentially be extended to other disease states and immunological phenotypes. In both the original and validation cohorts, the classifier was reported to diagnose cytomegalovirus status with high specificity and sensitivity.

Donors formed part of the validation cohort, which comprised over a hundred subjects and was distinct from the first cohort of roughly 600 subjects. The receptor was derived from a woman aged 18-35 years in good health and CMV-seropositive. The sample taken for sequencing was PBMCs. The chain couples TRBV10-3 to TRBJ2-5, and 11 junction bases match TRBD2. Here is the DNA: TGTGCCATCAGTGAGTCCCTAGCGGGAGGTGTGGAGACCCAGTACTTC. Translated, this is CAISESLAGGVETQYF.